A single sample is the source of the 32 T cell receptor beta chains below, sequenced in a study of blood T cell repertoires in COVID-19. Sequenced by immunoSEQ multiplex PCR; TCRdb stores in-frame clones only, minus some. The data show 300,000 or so clones, around nine tenths seen once. The specimen was peripheral blood. These receptor sequences come from a man between 65 and 79 years old with acute or convalescent COVID-19.

V gene TRBV2 combines with J gene TRBJ1-5; 7 bases map to TRBD1. With V trimmed by 7 bases and J by 3 bases, 6 bases remained unmatched. The CDR3 loop spans 14 amino acids. In germline, CDR1 is SNHLY, CDR2 FYNNEI. The CDR3 here is CASTVDRVNQPQHF. CDR3 DNA: TGTGCCAGCACCGTCGACAGGGTCAATCAGCCCCAGCATTTT.

The V gene is TRBV11-2, the J gene TRBJ1-4; D ambiguous. The CDR3 covers 17 residues. V shed 4 bases and J shed 0 bases, with 15 bases lying between them. Germline CDR1 is SGHAT and CDR2 is FQNNGV. Here the CDR3 reads CASSSLGSFATNEKLFF. The CDR3 DNA reads as TGTGCCAGCAGCTCCCTTGGGAGTTTTGCAACTAATGAAAAACTGTTTTTT.

V gene TRBV10-3 combines with J gene TRBJ1-4; no firm D call. V dropped 3 bases and J dropped 8 bases, with 7 bases sitting between them. This CDR3 has 12 amino acids. The germline CDR1 and CDR2 sequences are ENHRY and SYGVKD. The CDR3 reads CAISDSREKLFF. The DNA of the CDR3 is TGTGCCATCAGTGACTCGCGGGAAAAACTGTTTTTT.

The chain employs TRBV4-3 and TRBJ1-3; tentatively, D is TRBD1 (6 bases). The CDR3 has 17 residues. V lost 1 base to trimming and J lost 1 base, with 14 bases between them. Looked up from germline, CDR1 is LGHNA and CDR2 is YSLEER. The CDR3 bases are TGCGCCAGCAGCCAAGCTTGGACAGTCTTATCTGGAAACACCATATATTTT. Its translation is CASSQAWTVLSGNTIYF.

V is TRBV5-4 and J is TRBJ1-1, with D possibly being TRBD1 (5 bases). In germline, CDR1 is SGHNT, CDR2 YYREEE (reference sequence). There are 14 residues in the CDR3. Trimming removed 2 bases from V and 2 bases from J, with 10 bases in between. The CDR3, as DNA: TGTGCCAGCAGCTTTCGCGACAGAAACACTGAAGCTTTCTTT. It encodes CASSFRDRNTEAFF.

The count of this clone is one. This sequence joins TRBV5-4 and TRBJ2-2, with D uncertain. V shed 1 base and J shed 0 bases, with 7 bases lying between them. The CDR3 is 15 amino acids. The germline CDR1 and CDR2 sequences are SGHNT and YYREEE (reference sequence). The CDR3 region has the DNA TGTGCCAGCAGCTTGTCTGCAGCGAACACCGGGGAGCTGTTTTTT. It is translated as CASSLSAANTGELFF.

The chain couples TRBV28 to TRBJ2-7; D possibly corresponds to TRBD2 (6 bases). The germline V gene encodes CDR1 MDHEN and CDR2 SYDVKM. V was pared by 7 bases and J by 3 bases, with 16 bases between. CDR3 size: 14 residues. The DNA for the CDR3 is TGTGCCAGCACTGAACCGGGACTCAACTACGAGCAGTACTTC. Protein: CASTEPGLNYEQYF.

The V and J genes are TRBV20-1 and TRBJ1-1; D uncertain. Trimming cost V 3 bases and J 0 bases, with 8 bases left between them. Germline CDR1 and CDR2: DFQATT and SNEGSKA (reference sequence). CDR3 length: 13 residues. The CDR3 DNA sequence: TGCAGTGCTAGTAGAGGGTTGAACACTGAAGCTTTCTTT. It codes for CSASRGLNTEAFF.

The chain employs TRBV5-4 and TRBJ2-5, with 7 nucleotides matching TRBD1. Germline values: CDR1 SGHNT, CDR2 YYREEE (reference sequence). The CDR3 is 14 amino acids. The V and J ends lost 3 bases and 0 bases, in that order; junction bases with no gene match: 2. The chain's CDR3 is CASSWGTDQETQYF. CDR3 DNA sequence: TGTGCCAGCAGCTGGGGGACAGACCAAGAGACCCAGTACTTC.

This clone was detected only a few times. The chain carries TRBV28 and TRBJ1-2; 7 bases match TRBD1. The CDR3 totals 14 residues. Germline V gene data show CDR1 as MDHEN and CDR2 as SYDVKM. V lost 3 bases and J lost 6; bases outside the gene matches: 7. The CDR3 protein is CASSFPDRVDGYTF. In DNA form, the CDR3 reads TGTGCCAGCAGTTTCCCCGACAGGGTGGATGGCTACACCTTC.

The chain joins TRBV27 to TRBJ2-5, with D tentatively TRBD1 (5 bases). CDR3 length: 15 amino acids. Germline V gives CDR1 MNHEY, CDR2 SMNVEV (reference sequence). V was shortened by 2 bases and J by 1 base, with 11 bases between the two germline ends. This CDR3 reads CASSLNLGPQETQYF. As DNA, the CDR3 is TGTGCCAGCAGTTTAAACCTGGGGCCCCAAGAGACCCAGTACTTC.

The gene calls are TRBV7-2 and TRBJ1-6, with D unresolved. This CDR3 region has 13 residues. Germline V CDR1 and CDR2: SGHTA, FQGNSA. Trimming left V 1 base short and J 6 bases short, with 4 bases between. The CDR3: CASSLVANSPLHF. As DNA, the CDR3 is TGTGCCAGCAGCTTAGTGGCTAATTCACCCCTCCACTTT. Complete variable domain (other parts from reference TRBV7-2 and TRBJ1-6): GAGVSQSPSNKVTEKGKDVELRCDPISGHTALYWYRQSLGQGLEFLIYFQGNSAPDKSGLPSDRFSAERTGGSVSTLTIQRTQQEDSAVYLCASSLVANSPLHFGNGTRLTVT.

Only a few counts were recorded for this clone. This sequence joins TRBV2 and TRBJ1-5; D possibly corresponds to TRBD1 (6 bases). Germline values: CDR1 SNHLY, CDR2 FYNNEI. The CDR3 contains 15 residues. Trimming stripped 6 bases from V and 0 bases from J, with 12 bases between. CDR3 residues: CASSYRGHSNQPQHF. Written as DNA, the CDR3 is TGTGCCAGCAGCTACCGGGGACATAGCAATCAGCCCCAGCATTTT.

The genes are TRBV5-6 and TRBJ2-2; D perhaps matches TRBD2 (7 bases). Trimming removed 2 bases from V and 4 bases from J, with 15 bases in between. There are 16 residues in the CDR3. Germline V gene lookup returns CDR1 SGHDT and CDR2 YYEEEE. CDR3 in amino acids: CASSFGGASGTGELFF. The DNA for the CDR3 is TGTGCCAGCAGCTTTGGGGGGGCATCAGGCACCGGGGAGCTGTTTTTT. The full variable domain, its missing parts supplied by reference TRBV5-6 and TRBJ2-2, is DAGVTQSPTHLIKTRGQQVTLRCSPKSGHDTVSWYQQALGQGPQFIFQYYEEEERQRGNFPDRFSGHQFPNYSSELNVNALLLGDSALYLCASSFGGASGTGELFFGEGSRLTVL.

In its sample, this clone was seen a few times. The genes are TRBV19 and TRBJ2-5; the D gene is possibly TRBD1 (6 bases). The germline V gene has CDR1 LNHDA and CDR2 SQIVND (reference sequence). This CDR3 is built from 17 residues. V lost 6 bases and J 4 bases, leaving 24 bases between the germline ends. The CDR3 DNA is TGTGCCAGTAGCCACGCTACCGGGACAAAAGGTACAGAGACCCAGTACTTC. It encodes CASSHATGTKGTETQYF.

The J gene is TRBJ2-5, the V gene TRBV9, with D possibly TRBD1 on 6 matching bases. The CDR3 length is 15 residues. CDR1 is SGDLS and CDR2 is YYNGEE in the germline V gene. V was clipped by 0 bases and J by 5 bases, with 14 bases between them. The CDR3 region is CASSVVGHPQETQYF. The CDR3 coding sequence is TGTGCCAGCAGCGTAGTGGGACACCCCCAGGAGACCCAGTACTTC.

The V gene is TRBV11-3, the J gene TRBJ2-7; TRBD1 agrees at 8 bases. CDR3 length: 13 amino acids. V lost 3 bases to trimming and J lost 5 bases; unmatched junction nucleotides: 3. Germline V gives CDR1 SGHNT, CDR2 YENEEA. As DNA, the CDR3 is TGTGCCAGCAGCTTCGGACAGGGTGACGAGCAGTACTTC. It is translated as CASSFGQGDEQYF.

This chain connects TRBV18 to TRBJ2-7; 10 bases align to TRBD1. J lost 2 bases, V lost 3 bases, and 7 bases had no gene match. Germline-derived CDR1 and CDR2 are KGHSH and LQKENI. The CDR3 length is 16 residues. The DNA for the CDR3 is TGTGCCAGCTCACCTCTCGGGACAGGGGCGGCCTACGAGCAGTACTTC. Amino acid sequence: CASSPLGTGAAYEQYF.

This chain joins TRBV5-4 and TRBJ2-3, with a possible D match to TRBD2 (5 bases). Germline V gives CDR1 SGHNT, CDR2 YYREEE (reference sequence). V was clipped by 4 bases and J by 0 bases, with 18 bases between them. The CDR3 has 17 amino acids. CDR3: CASSRAARVASTDTQYF. CDR3 DNA sequence: TGTGCCAGCAGCCGAGCGGCCCGGGTGGCTAGCACAGATACGCAGTATTTT. Supplemented by reference TRBV5-4 and TRBJ2-3, the full variable domain reads ETGVTQSPTHLIKTRGQQVTLRCSSQSGHNTVSWYQQALGQGPQFIFQYYREEENGRGNFPPRFSGLQFPNYSSELNVNALELDDSALYLCASSRAARVASTDTQYFGPGTRLTVL.

The chain recombines TRBV5-1 with TRBJ2-2, with TRBD2 identical over 9 bases. The CDR3 contains 16 residues. The germline CDR1 and CDR2 sequences are SGHRS and YFSETQ. V trimming: 4 bases; J trimming: 4 bases; junction bases outside the gene matches: 8. The CDR3 loop is CASSGVAGAITGELFF. Written as DNA, the CDR3 is TGCGCCAGCAGCGGGGTAGCGGGGGCCATCACCGGGGAGCTGTTTTTT.

The rearrangement links TRBV11-2 to TRBJ2-1, with 8 bases matching TRBD2. Germline lookup yields CDR1 SGHAT and CDR2 FQNNGV. J was trimmed by 0 bases and V by 5 bases; bases with no gene match: 3. The CDR3 contains 15 residues. The CDR3 spells CASSETSGSYNEQFF. CDR3 DNA sequence: TGTGCCAGCAGCGAAACTAGCGGCTCCTACAATGAGCAGTTCTTC.

The genes are TRBV28 and TRBJ1-2; D gene uncertain. With 5 bases removed from V and 3 bases from J, the gap between germline ends came to 25 bases. There are 18 residues in the CDR3. Germline CDR1 MDHEN, CDR2 SYDVKM. CDR3 in DNA: TGTGCCAGCAGTCCTCAATTCGGGGAAGCATTTAGCGACTATGGCTACACCTTC. Translated, it gives CASSPQFGEAFSDYGYTF.

The chain combines TRBV3-1 (or the pseudogene TRBV3-2) with TRBJ2-7; D is possibly TRBD1 (6 bases). The germline V gene encodes CDR1 LGHDT and CDR2 YNNKEL (reference sequence). The CDR3 runs to 13 residues. V was shortened by 2 bases and J by 4 bases, with 9 bases between the two germline ends. DNA of the CDR3: TGTGCCAGCAGCCAACAGGGGCAATACGAGCAGTACTTC. Translation: CASSQQGQYEQYF.

The rearrangement links TRBV5-1 to TRBJ1-6; D ambiguous. With 8 bases removed from V and 15 bases from J, the gap between germline ends came to 27 bases. Germline V gene sequence: CDR1 SGHRS, CDR2 YFSETQ. The CDR3 consists of 15 residues. CDR3 amino acids: CARGVRRTITPVLHF. CDR3 bases: TGCGCCAGGGGAGTCCGACGAACCATAACTCCCGTCCTCCACTTT.

The chain employs TRBV9 and TRBJ2-3, with 11 nucleotides matching TRBD2. CDR1 is SGDLS and CDR2 is YYNGEE in the germline V gene. CDR3 length: 18 residues. Trimming removed 3 bases from V and 2 bases from J; junction bases left unmatched: 11. The CDR3 sequence: CASSGGNRLAGSTDTQYF. In nucleotides, the CDR3 is TGTGCCAGCAGCGGGGGCAATAGACTAGCGGGGTCCACAGATACGCAGTATTTT. Based on the CDR3 plus reference TRBV9 and TRBJ2-3, the full variable domain is DSGVTQTPKHLITATGQRVTLRCSPRSGDLSVYWYQQSLDQGLQFLIQYYNGEERAKGNILERFSAQQFPDLHSELNLSSLELGDSALYFCASSGGNRLAGSTDTQYFGPGTRLTVL.

The genes are TRBV28 and TRBJ1-6, with TRBD1 identical over 8 bases. The V gene end was trimmed by 8 bases and the J gene end by 6 bases; junction bases not matched to a gene: 6. The CDR3 consists of 14 residues. Per germline, CDR1 MDHEN and CDR2 SYDVKM. CDR3 protein: CASGTGAFNSPLHF. DNA of the CDR3: TGTGCCAGCGGGACAGGAGCTTTTAATTCACCCCTCCACTTT. Based on the CDR3 plus reference TRBV28 and TRBJ1-6, the full variable domain is DVKVTQSSRYLVKRTGEKVFLECVQDMDHENMFWYRQDPGLGLRLIYFSYDVKMKEKGDIPEGYSVSREKKERFSLILESASTNQTSMYLCASGTGAFNSPLHFGNGTRLTVT.

The V call is TRBV5-5, the J call TRBJ1-1; D gene unclear. The CDR3 is 14 residues long. Looked up from germline, CDR1 is SGHKS and CDR2 is YYEKEE (reference sequence). Trimming cost V 2 bases and J 2 bases, with 10 bases left between them. This CDR3 is CASSLLVGNTEAFF. DNA of the CDR3: TGTGCCAGCAGCTTACTAGTGGGAAACACTGAAGCTTTCTTT.

This clone was detected once. CDR3 loop: CASSPRDSYYGYTF. Written as DNA, the CDR3 is TGTGCCAGTAGTCCTCGGGACAGCTACTATGGCTACACCTTC. This chain connects TRBV19 to TRBJ1-2, with 7 bases matching TRBD1. Losses at the gene ends were 5 bases for V and 3 bases for J; bases not matched to a gene: 6. The CDR3 covers 14 residues. Looked up from germline, CDR1 is LNHDA and CDR2 is SQIVND (reference sequence).

As concerns this clone: This sample includes further DNA sequences coding for the same CDR3. The genes are TRBV2 and TRBJ2-7, with TRBD1 matching 8 bases. Germline V gene sequence: CDR1 SNHLY, CDR2 FYNNEI. Trimming cost V 3 bases and J 1 base; bases outside gene matches: 2. The CDR3 totals 14 residues. The CDR3 spells CASSDQGASYEQYF. In DNA, the CDR3 is TGTGCCAGCAGTGACCAGGGGGCATCCTACGAGCAGTACTTC.

The V call is TRBV7-2, the J call TRBJ1-6; D is uncertain. V was pared by 5 bases and J by 6 bases, with 14 bases between. This CDR3 region has 15 residues. Germline V gene sequence: CDR1 SGHTA, CDR2 FQGNSA. CDR3 in amino acids: CASSPARNLNSPLHF. For the CDR3, the DNA is TGTGCCAGCAGCCCCGCCAGGAACCTTAATTCACCCCTCCACTTT.

The rearrangement links TRBV4-3 to TRBJ1-2; TRBD1 is a possible D gene (6 bases). This CDR3 contains 15 residues. V was clipped by 0 bases and J by 4 bases, with 12 bases between them. Germline V CDR1 and CDR2: LGHNA, YSLEER. CDR3 DNA: TGCGCCAGCAGCCAAGATAACAGGGAGGGCTATGGCTACACCTTC. This sequence encodes CASSQDNREGYGYTF.

The rearrangement links TRBV5-1 to TRBJ1-1, with 11 bases identical to TRBD1. This CDR3 has 19 residues. Germline assignment: CDR1 SGHRS and CDR2 YFSETQ. V lost 0 bases to trimming and J lost 1 base; unmatched junction nucleotides: 11. The CDR3 region is CASSLEGTRTGGRNTEAFF. CDR3 in DNA: TGCGCCAGCAGCTTGGAAGGAACCAGGACAGGGGGCCGGAACACTGAAGCTTTCTTT.